This is a list of T cell receptor beta chains from one sample in a study of shared clonotypes between healthy human individuals. The table came from immunoSEQ multiplex PCR; TCRdb's copy has only in-frame clones and leaves some out. The sample consists of fewer than 1.6 million clones, around 98.5% of them appearing once. Source material: naive CD4+ T cells sorted from blood. The receptors shown here come from a young man in good health. CDR3s include the opening cysteine and the closing phenylalanine or tryptophan. D genes are given only for firm matches. Some rows mark clone size as missing; the rest say once, few, many or name a class of expanded clone.

CASSRGLTSYNEQFF	TGCGCCAGCAGCCGTGGACTTACCTCCTACAATGAGCAGTTCTTC	NA	NA	TRBV5-1	TRBJ2-1
CASTGNTEAFF	TGTGCCAGCACGGGGAACACTGAAGCTTTCTTT	NA	NA	TRBV6-6	TRBJ1-1
CSVPGLGSGTGELFF	TGCAGCGTTCCGGGACTAGGCTCAGGCACCGGGGAGCTGTTTTTT	few	TRBD2	TRBV29-1	TRBJ2-2
CASRPGTNEQFF	TGTGCCAGCAGACCCGGGACCAATGAGCAGTTCTTC	NA	NA	TRBV7-9	TRBJ2-1
CASSRPTSTEAFF	TGTGCCAGCAGCAGGCCCACCAGCACTGAAGCTTTCTTT	NA	NA	TRBV11-2	TRBJ1-1
CASSFTGSGGETQYF	TGTGCCAGCAGCTTCACGGGATCGGGGGGAGAGACCCAGTACTTC	NA	TRBD2	TRBV7-3	TRBJ2-5
CASTFRVAFPGELFF	TGTGCCAGCACCTTCCGGGTAGCTTTCCCCGGGGAGCTGTTTTTT	once	NA	TRBV28	TRBJ2-2
CASSLSGSGSYEQYF	TGCGCCAGCAGCCTTAGCGGGAGTGGGTCCTACGAGCAGTACTTC	NA	TRBD2	TRBV10-2	TRBJ2-7
CASSFQGGETQYF	TGTGCCAGCAGCTTTCAGGGAGGCGAGACCCAGTACTTC	NA	NA	TRBV7-3	TRBJ2-5
CASSPRTGPDIQYF	TGTGCCAGCTCACCAAGGACAGGGCCGGACATTCAGTACTTC	NA	TRBD1	TRBV18	TRBJ2-4
CASSRTASSYEQYF	TGTGCCAGCAGTCGCACCGCGAGCTCCTACGAGCAGTACTTC	NA	NA	TRBV6-5	TRBJ2-7
CASSRQGGTLNTEAFF	TGCGCCAGCAGCCGACAGGGAGGAACCCTAAACACTGAAGCTTTCTTT	NA	TRBD1	TRBV5-1	TRBJ1-1
CASSSLNEQFF	TGTGCCAGCAGCAGTCTCAATGAGCAGTTCTTC	NA	NA	TRBV28	TRBJ2-1
CASSPGLAGDTQYF	TGCGCCAGCAGCCCCGGACTAGCGGGGGATACGCAGTATTTT	NA	TRBD2	TRBV5-1	TRBJ2-3
CASSPNSGRLLEQFF	TGTGCCAGCTCACCAAATAGCGGGAGGCTGCTTGAGCAGTTCTTC	NA	TRBD2	TRBV18	TRBJ2-1
CASHGRSGSATGDEQFF	TGTGCCAGCCATGGGCGATCGGGGTCCGCCACAGGGGATGAGCAGTTCTTC	NA	TRBD1	TRBV5-4	TRBJ2-1
CARQRGLGETQYF	TGTGCCCGGCAGAGGGGTCTAGGAGAGACCCAGTACTTC	NA	NA	TRBV30	TRBJ2-5
CASSLGLAGGISSYNEQFF	TGTGCCAGCAGCTTAGGACTAGCGGGAGGGATTAGCTCCTACAATGAGCAGTTCTTC	NA	TRBD2	TRBV7-9	TRBJ2-1
CAPREGIRGNTEAFF	TGTGCACCTAGAGAGGGGATCCGGGGGAACACTGAAGCTTTCTTT	once	NA	TRBV2	TRBJ1-1
CASSQPRESGEQFF	TGCGCCAGCAGCCAACCGCGGGAGTCCGGTGAGCAGTTCTTC	NA	TRBD2	TRBV4-1	TRBJ2-1
CASSEGRGSNQPQHF	TGTGCCAGCAGTGAAGGCAGGGGAAGCAATCAGCCCCAGCATTTT	NA	NA	TRBV6-1	TRBJ1-5
CASSPRDRGEKLFF	TGTGCCAGCTCACCACGGGACAGGGGGGAAAAACTGTTTTTT	NA	TRBD1	TRBV18	TRBJ1-4
CASSLGKLGHSYNEQFF	TGTGCCAGCAGCTTAGGTAAGTTGGGACACTCCTACAATGAGCAGTTCTTC	NA	NA	TRBV7-2	TRBJ2-1
CASGEVRGSYNEQFF	TGTGCCAGCGGGGAGGTTAGAGGCTCCTACAATGAGCAGTTCTTC	NA	NA	TRBV7-2	TRBJ2-1
CASSPQGTGEQYF	TGCGCCAGCAGCCCACAGGGCACGGGCGAGCAGTACTTC	NA	NA	TRBV5-1	TRBJ2-7
CSVAGTGGTDEQYF	TGCAGCGTTGCAGGGACAGGGGGAACGGACGAGCAGTACTTC	NA	TRBD1	TRBV29-1	TRBJ2-7
CASRKTAGVWYEQYF	TGCGCCAGCAGAAAAACAGCAGGGGTTTGGTACGAGCAGTACTTC	NA	NA	TRBV10-1	TRBJ2-7
CASSPKGGNTEAFF	TGTGCCAGCTCACCAAAGGGGGGAAACACTGAAGCTTTCTTT	NA	NA	TRBV18	TRBJ1-1
CASSQATSLGHEQYF	TGCGCCAGCAGCCAAGCTACCTCCCTTGGCCACGAGCAGTACTTC	NA	NA	TRBV4-1	TRBJ2-7
CASRSGRGRETQYF	TGCGCCAGCAGGAGCGGGAGGGGTCGAGAGACCCAGTACTTC	once	TRBD2	TRBV5-1	TRBJ2-5
CASSREVALVYEQYF	TGTGCCAGCAGCCGCGAAGTAGCCCTAGTTTACGAGCAGTACTTC	NA	NA	TRBV16	TRBJ2-7
CASSLVRTGTGELFF	TGTGCCAGCAGCTTAGTTCGGACAGGGACCGGGGAGCTGTTTTTT	NA	TRBD1	TRBV11-2	TRBJ2-2
CASSSRTGVVGTDTQYF	TGTGCCAGCAGCTCCCGGACTGGGGTCGTCGGCACAGATACGCAGTATTTT	NA	NA	TRBV11-2	TRBJ2-3
CASSPEGITEAFF	TGTGCCAGCTCACCTGAGGGAATCACTGAAGCTTTCTTT	NA	NA	TRBV18	TRBJ1-1
CASSFGGNTEAFF	TGTGCCAGCAGTTTCGGGGGGAACACTGAAGCTTTCTTT	NA	NA	TRBV28	TRBJ1-1
CASSEGQGRSGNTIYF	TGTGCCAGCAGCGAAGGACAGGGCCGATCTGGAAACACCATATATTTT	once	TRBD1	TRBV9	TRBJ1-3
CASSLSPTAWTNVLTF	TGTGCCAGCAGTTTATCACCGACCGCGTGGACCAACGTCCTGACTTTC	NA	NA	TRBV27	TRBJ2-6
CASSPQGNNQPQHF	TGTGCCAGCAGCCCGCAGGGGAACAATCAGCCCCAGCATTTT	NA	NA	TRBV9	TRBJ1-5
CASFAEGTTDSTDTQYF	TGCGCCAGCTTTGCGGAAGGGACGACCGATAGCACAGATACGCAGTATTTT	NA	NA	TRBV10-2	TRBJ2-3
CASSPTFTGAGDQPQHF	TGTGCCAGCTCACCTACTTTCACAGGGGCCGGCGATCAGCCCCAGCATTTT	NA	TRBD1	TRBV18	TRBJ1-5
CASSPGQGTDTQYF	TGCGCCAGCAGCCCAGGACAGGGCACAGATACGCAGTATTTT	NA	TRBD1	TRBV5-1	TRBJ2-3
CATTRTRLAGGHEQYF	TGTGCCACCACGAGAACGCGACTAGCGGGAGGCCACGAGCAGTACTTC	NA	TRBD2	TRBV28	TRBJ2-7
CASSLGGRTSSTGELFF	TGCGCCAGCAGCTTGGGGGGCCGGACTAGTAGCACCGGGGAGCTGTTTTTT	NA	TRBD2	TRBV5-1	TRBJ2-2
CASSPDGRLNTFF	TGTGCCAGCAGCCCTGATGGACGTCTTAATACTTTCTTT	NA	NA	TRBV13	TRBJ1-1
CASSYQGRDYGEKLFF	TGTGCCAGCAGTTACCAAGGCAGGGACTACGGTGAAAAACTGTTTTTT	NA	NA	TRBV6-6	TRBJ1-4
CASSLTREQFF	TGTGCCAGCAGCCTTACAAGGGAGCAGTTCTTC	once	NA	TRBV11-2	TRBJ2-1
CASSPTGAGLAVTYEQYF	TGTGCCAGCTCACCAACGGGGGCGGGACTAGCGGTTACCTACGAGCAGTACTTC	NA	TRBD2	TRBV18	TRBJ2-7
CASRRRLGVQFF	TGTGCCAGCAGGCGCAGACTGGGTGTGCAGTTCTTC	NA	NA	TRBV2	TRBJ2-1
CASRYSISSYNEQFF	TGTGCCAGCAGGTACTCGATAAGCTCCTACAATGAGCAGTTCTTC	NA	NA	TRBV6-5	TRBJ2-1
CASIPMGQGIHEQFF	TGTGCCAGCATTCCGATGGGACAGGGCATCCATGAGCAGTTCTTC	NA	TRBD1	TRBV27	TRBJ2-1
CASSQETGAYNEQFF	TGTGCCAGCAGCCAGGAGACAGGGGCCTACAATGAGCAGTTCTTC	NA	TRBD1	TRBV14	TRBJ2-1
CAVGRNYEQYF	TGTGCCGTTGGACGGAACTACGAGCAGTACTTC	NA	NA	TRBV28	TRBJ2-7
CASSIRVRGYEQYF	TGTGCCAGTAGTATCAGGGTTAGGGGATACGAGCAGTACTTC	NA	NA	TRBV19	TRBJ2-7
CASSPNRGFRTEAFF	TGTGCCAGCAGCCCCAACCGGGGGTTCAGGACTGAAGCTTTCTTT	NA	NA	TRBV9	TRBJ1-1
CASSHRDRDYEQYF	TGTGCCAGCAGCCACCGGGACAGGGACTACGAGCAGTACTTC	NA	TRBD1	TRBV7-9	TRBJ2-7
CASSVPQRTDTQYF	TGCGCCAGCAGCGTACCACAGAGAACAGATACGCAGTATTTT	NA	NA	TRBV5-1	TRBJ2-3
CASSPHPGARSTEAFF	TGTGCCAGCAGCCCCCACCCAGGGGCTAGGAGCACTGAAGCTTTCTTT	NA	NA	TRBV7-9	TRBJ1-1
CASSLKPGQGYEQYF	TGCGCCAGCAGCTTGAAGCCGGGACAGGGCTACGAGCAGTACTTC	NA	TRBD1	TRBV5-1	TRBJ2-7
CASSYSGRRQETQYF	TGTGCCAGCAGTTACTCGGGGAGGCGCCAAGAGACCCAGTACTTC	NA	NA	TRBV6-5	TRBJ2-5